Each of the 11 T cell receptor beta chains below was sequenced from the same sample in a study of a mutant IDH1 vaccine in newly diagnosed glioma. Repertoires were generated with immunoSEQ multiplex PCR, while TCRdb's copy carries only in-frame clones and drops some. The sample has around 50,000 clones; more than 70% are singletons. Time point noted: week 5, during vaccination. In the vaccine, a single dose held 300 ug of the mutant IDH1 20-mer peptide, along with topical imiquimod. Their cognate antigens are unknown. Sample: PBMCs, taken from a glioma patient whose treatment included an IDH1 peptide vaccine. Receptor source: a man in his forties or fifties with glioma.

J is TRBJ2-6 and V is TRBV4-2; no definite D call. Germline values: CDR1 LGHNA, CDR2 YNFKEQ. Deletions cut 4 bases from V and 0 bases from J, with 10 bases between. This CDR3 has 16 amino acids. The CDR3: CASSPKVNSGANVLTF. The CDR3 DNA sequence: TGTGCCAGCAGCCCCAAAGTCAACTCTGGGGCCAACGTCCTGACTTTC.

The chain couples TRBV2 to TRBJ2-2; D may match TRBD1 or TRBD2 (6 bases each). Germline values: CDR1 SNHLY, CDR2 FYNNEI. The CDR3 sequence is 14 residues long. Trimming left V 5 bases short and J 7 bases short, with 14 bases between. The CDR3 protein is CASSTQGRIGELFF. The CDR3 coding sequence is TGTGCCAGCAGTACGCAGGGGAGGATCGGGGAGCTGTTTTTT.

This sequence joins TRBV20-1 and TRBJ1-2, with a possible D match to TRBD1 (5 bases). The CDR3 totals 11 residues. V lost 1 base to trimming and J lost 6 bases, with 6 bases between them. Germline CDR1 reads DFQATT; CDR2 reads SNEGSKA (reference sequence). The CDR3 here is CSARGGDGYTF. The CDR3 DNA is TGCAGTGCTAGAGGGGGCGATGGCTACACCTTC.

The count of this clone is one. Other DNA sequences in this sample translate to the same CDR3. The rearrangement links TRBV18 to TRBJ1-5; maybe TRBD1 (5 bases). V lost 3 bases, J lost 2 bases, and 14 bases lay in between. The CDR3 sequence is 16 residues long. In germline, CDR1 is KGHSH, CDR2 LQKENI. As DNA, the CDR3 is TGTGCCAGCTCACCCCCGGGGAGGGGAGGCAATCAGCCCCAGCATTTT. Translation gives CASSPPGRGGNQPQHF.

This clone was recorded many times. The V and J genes are TRBV7-2 and TRBJ2-7, with 8 bases aligning to TRBD2. CDR3 size: 15 residues. With 4 bases clipped from V and 1 base from J, the junction kept 6 bases outside the gene matches. Germline CDR1 reads SGHTA; CDR2 reads FQGNSA. The CDR3 here is CASSSRRGVSYEQYF. The CDR3 nucleotides are TGTGCCAGCAGCTCACGGCGGGGGGTTTCCTACGAGCAGTACTTC.

This sequence joins TRBV7-2 and TRBJ1-3; D unresolved. Germline CDR1 and CDR2: SGHTA and FQGNSA. The CDR3 extends over 13 amino acids. V was trimmed by 1 base and J by 2 bases, leaving 3 bases between them. CDR3 DNA: TGTGCCAGCAGCTTAGAACCTGGAAACACCATATATTTT. Protein: CASSLEPGNTIYF.

V usage is TRBV9 and J usage is TRBJ1-1; 7 bases are a match to TRBD1. Trimming at V came to 4 bases and at J to 0 bases, leaving 6 bases not matched to a gene. This CDR3 has 15 residues. Looked up from germline, CDR1 is SGDLS and CDR2 is YYNGEE. CDR3 DNA: TGTGCCAGCAGCTATGCCGGGACAGTGAACACTGAAGCTTTCTTT. It codes for CASSYAGTVNTEAFF.

The rearrangement joins TRBV6-4 to TRBJ1-6, with D possibly TRBD1 on 6 matching bases. The CDR3 sequence is 15 residues long. CDR1 and CDR2 (germline): MRHNA, SNTAGT. The germline V and J ends were trimmed by 6 bases and 7 bases, with 16 bases remaining between them. CDR3 in amino acids: CASRLVGQLNSPLHF. CDR3 nucleotides: TGTGCCAGCAGACTTGTTGGACAGTTGAATTCACCCCTCCACTTT.

This clone has a handful of counts. The chain combines TRBV28 with TRBJ1-5, with a weak D call TRBD1 (6 bases). Trimming removed 6 bases from V and 11 bases from J, with 23 bases in between. Germline-derived CDR1 and CDR2 are MDHEN and SYDVKM. There are 15 residues in the CDR3. The CDR3 loop is CASRSKTGSFYAQHF. The DNA for the CDR3 is TGTGCCAGCAGGAGTAAGACAGGCTCCTTTTATGCCCAGCATTTT.

CDR3 nucleotide sequence: TGTGCCAGCAGCGGGGGTTTAGGGCCCCAGCATTTT. This encodes CASSGGLGPQHF. The V gene is TRBV9, the J gene TRBJ1-5, with D hard to call. Germline V gives CDR1 SGDLS, CDR2 YYNGEE. The CDR3 totals 12 residues. The V gene lost 3 bases and the J gene lost 9 bases, with 10 bases spanning the gap.

This clone is a singleton in its sample. The chain links TRBV9 to TRBJ2-1; 8 bases line up with TRBD2. CDR1 SGDLS and CDR2 YYNGEE come from the germline V gene. The CDR3 spans 14 residues. The V and J ends lost 0 bases and 8 bases, in that order; junction bases with no gene match: 4. In DNA, the CDR3 is TGTGCCAGCAGCGTAGTAACTAGCGGCGATGAGCAGTTCTTC. Translation: CASSVVTSGDEQFF.